The clone carrying this T cell receptor beta chain was seen more than once but under ten times. Its antigen is undetermined. The data are from a study of T-cell reconstitution after alpha-beta-depleted transplantation in children. Study-wide results and caveats: Among T cells one year after transplant, newly produced cells accounted for most counts and diversity. It was surviving recipient T cells and thymic progenitors that gave some patients high TCRbeta diversity at day 60. Reportedly, only several hundred clones from non-depleted graft cells drove alpha-beta T-cell counts at about two months.

Germline CDR1 and CDR2: SNHLY and FYNNEI. The CDR3 has 14 residues. V was clipped by 10 bases and J by 2 bases, with 14 bases between them. Construction of the TCRbeta library involved unique molecular identifiers. Each CDR3 protein is one row after TCRdb ran MiXCR on the PCR reads. The table has around 450,000 distinct CDR3 sequences, roughly 16% seen once. The clonotype originates from a boy less than two years old who had a stem cell transplant for Wiskott-Aldrich syndrome, so the T cells may come from the graft donor. Specimen: PBMCs, mostly from graft donor cells, collected 360 days after TCRalphabeta/CD19-depleted stem cell transplant. V gene TRBV2 combines with J gene TRBJ2-2; no clear D. CDR3 amino acids: CAIWARRNTGELFF. The DNA of the CDR3 is TGTGCCATCTGGGCGCGGCGTAACACCGGGGAGCTGTTTTTT.